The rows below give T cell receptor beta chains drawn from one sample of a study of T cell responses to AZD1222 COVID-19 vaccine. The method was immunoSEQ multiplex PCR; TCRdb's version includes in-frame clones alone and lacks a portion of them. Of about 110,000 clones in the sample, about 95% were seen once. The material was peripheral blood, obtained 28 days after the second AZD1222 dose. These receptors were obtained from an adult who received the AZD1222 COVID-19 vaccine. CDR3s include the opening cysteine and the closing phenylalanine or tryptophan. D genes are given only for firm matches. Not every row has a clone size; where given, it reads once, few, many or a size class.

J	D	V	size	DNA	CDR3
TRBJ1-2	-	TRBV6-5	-	TGTGCCAGCACCAGGGAGGCCGCGATTAATTTTGGCTACACCTTC	CASTREAAINFGYTF
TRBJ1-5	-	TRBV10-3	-	TGTGCCATCAGTGAGTCGATTGGTAGGGGTCAGCCCCAGCATTTT	CAISESIGRGQPQHF
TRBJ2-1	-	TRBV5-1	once	TGCGCCAGCAGCCCGGGCGAAGTTTACAATGAGCAGTTCTTC	CASSPGEVYNEQFF
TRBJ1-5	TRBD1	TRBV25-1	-	TGTGCCAGGACACTACAGGGGTGCAATCAGCCCCAGCATTTT	CARTLQGCNQPQHF
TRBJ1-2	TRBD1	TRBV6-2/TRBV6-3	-	TGTGCCAGCAGTCAGGGGGCAGGCTATGGCTACACCTTC	CASSQGAGYGYTF
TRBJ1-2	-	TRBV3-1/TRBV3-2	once	TGTGCCAGCAGCCAAGTTTTATTTGGACATGGCTACACCTTC	CASSQVLFGHGYTF
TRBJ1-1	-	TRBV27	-	TGTGCCAGCAGTTTAGAACCCACCCGACGGGCCTCGGGCACTGAAGCTTTCTTT	CASSLEPTRRASGTEAFF
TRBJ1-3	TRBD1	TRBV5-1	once	TGCGCCAGCAGCGTTGGGCTAGGGGGCGGAAACACCATATATTTT	CASSVGLGGGNTIYF
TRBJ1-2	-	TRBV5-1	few	TGCGCCAGCAGCTTGGAAGGGAACTATGGCTACACCTTC	CASSLEGNYGYTF
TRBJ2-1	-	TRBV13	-	TGTGCCAGCAGCTTAACGTTCCGGGCGGAGTCCTACAATGAGCAGTTCTTC	CASSLTFRAESYNEQFF
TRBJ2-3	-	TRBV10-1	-	TGCGCCAGCAGCGGGGGCGCGGGAGCACCAGATACGCAGTATTTT	CASSGGAGAPDTQYF
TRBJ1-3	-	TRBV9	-	TGTGCCAGCAGCGAGAGGACGGATTACTCTGGAAACACCATATATTTT	CASSERTDYSGNTIYF
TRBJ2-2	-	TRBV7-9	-	TGTGCCAGCAGCTCTGCCTACGGGGAGCTGTTTTTT	CASSSAYGELFF
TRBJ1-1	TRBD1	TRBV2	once	TGTGCCAGCAGGGACAGGCTCCAAGGGGACACTGAAGCTTTCTTT	CASRDRLQGDTEAFF
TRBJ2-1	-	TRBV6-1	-	TGTGCCAGCAGTGAAGGCGACCGGCCAGTCTACAATGAGCAGTTCTTC	CASSEGDRPVYNEQFF
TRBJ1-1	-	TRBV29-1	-	TGCAGCGTTGGAGCCAGAATGCCCACTGAAGCTTTCTTT	CSVGARMPTEAFF
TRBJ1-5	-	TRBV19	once	TGTGCCAGTAGTATCTTGGGGGGGCCCTATAGCAATCAGCCCCAGCATTTT	CASSILGGPYSNQPQHF
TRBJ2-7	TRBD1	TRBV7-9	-	TGTGCCATCCGGACAGGGGCCTACGAGCAGTACTTC	CAIRTGAYEQYF
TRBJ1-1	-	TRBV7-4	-	TGTGCCAGCAGCGCGCTGCCGGGGATTGCCACTGAAGCTTTCTTT	CASSALPGIATEAFF
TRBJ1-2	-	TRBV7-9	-	TGTGCCATCAAACCTGGGCGATTTGACTATGGCTACACCTTC	CAIKPGRFDYGYTF
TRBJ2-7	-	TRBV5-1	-	TGCGCCAGCAGCTTGTCGGGGCGGGGACAGCAAATGTCCTACGAGCAGTACTTC	CASSLSGRGQQMSYEQYF
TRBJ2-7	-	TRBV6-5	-	TGTGCCAGCAGTTACGTGGGGTCCGACGAGCAGTACTTC	CASSYVGSDEQYF
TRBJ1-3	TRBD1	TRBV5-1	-	TGCGCCAGCAGCACCAGACAGGGTAGCTCTGGAAACACCATATATTTT	CASSTRQGSSGNTIYF
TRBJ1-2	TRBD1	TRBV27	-	TGTGCCAGCAGTTCCTCGGGACAGGGGAATGGCTACACCTTC	CASSSSGQGNGYTF
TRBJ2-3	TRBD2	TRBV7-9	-	TGTGCCAGCAGCTCACTAGCGGGAGTAGGAGCAGATACGCAGTATTTT	CASSSLAGVGADTQYF
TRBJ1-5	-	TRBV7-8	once	TGTGCCAGCAGCTTAATTCTCAATCAGCCCCAGCATTTT	CASSLILNQPQHF
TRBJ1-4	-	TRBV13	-	TGTGCCAGCAGCCCGGACGGAACTAATGAAAAACTGTTTTTT	CASSPDGTNEKLFF
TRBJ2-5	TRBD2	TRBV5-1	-	TGCGCCAGCAGCCTAGGACTAGCGGGAGGGCGGCAAGAGACCCAGTACTTC	CASSLGLAGGRQETQYF
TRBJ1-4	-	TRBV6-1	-	TGTGCCAGCAGTGAAGCCTTTCCGGGGCTCCTTGCAACTAATGAAAAACTGTTTTTT	CASSEAFPGLLATNEKLFF
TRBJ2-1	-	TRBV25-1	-	TGTGCCAGCAGTGACAAACGGCTCCGCAATGAGCAGTTCTTC	CASSDKRLRNEQFF
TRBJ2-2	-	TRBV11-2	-	TGTGCCAGCAGCTTGGAGAGCTCGGGAAGGTACACCGGGGAGCTGTTTTTT	CASSLESSGRYTGELFF
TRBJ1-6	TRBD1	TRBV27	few	TGTGCCAGCCGCAATGCCGGGACAGGGGGCTTACCCCTCCACTTT	CASRNAGTGGLPLHF
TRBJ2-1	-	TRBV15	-	TGTGCCACCAGCAGAGAGGGGCGGAATGAGCAGTTCTTC	CATSREGRNEQFF
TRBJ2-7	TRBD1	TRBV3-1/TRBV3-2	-	TGTGCCAGTGCGGGACAGGCGAGCTCCTACGAGCAGTACTTC	CASAGQASSYEQYF
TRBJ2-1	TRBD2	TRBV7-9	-	TGTGCCAGCAGCTCTACAGCGGGGGCCCTCCACAATGAGCAGTTCTTC	CASSSTAGALHNEQFF
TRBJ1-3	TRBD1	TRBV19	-	TGTGCCAGTAGTATCCCTGGGACAGGAGTCTCTGGAAACACCATATATTTT	CASSIPGTGVSGNTIYF
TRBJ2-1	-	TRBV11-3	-	TGTGCCAGCAGCTTAGGCATTTACAATGAGCAGTTCTTC	CASSLGIYNEQFF
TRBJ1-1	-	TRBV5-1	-	TGCGCCAGCAGCTTCTTCCGACAAATGAACACTGAAGCTTTCTTT	CASSFFRQMNTEAFF
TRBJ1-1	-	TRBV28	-	TGTGCCAGCAGTCCTACGCACTCGGACAGATACACTGAAGCTTTCTTT	CASSPTHSDRYTEAFF
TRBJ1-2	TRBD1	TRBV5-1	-	TGCGCCAGTGTAGGGGGACCGGGACAGGGGAACTATGGCTACACCTTC	CASVGGPGQGNYGYTF
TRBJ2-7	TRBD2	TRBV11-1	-	TGTGCCAGCAGCAGGGAGGGCAGGGCCTACGAGCAGTACTTC	CASSREGRAYEQYF
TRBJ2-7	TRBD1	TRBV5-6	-	TGTGCCAGCAGCTTGCGGCAGGGGGCTTACGAGCAGTACTTC	CASSLRQGAYEQYF
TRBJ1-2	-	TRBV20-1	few	TGCAGTGCTAGAGTGGGCTATGGCTACACCTTC	CSARVGYGYTF
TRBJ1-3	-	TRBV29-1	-	TGCAGCGCGATCGACCGTAGGAACACCATATATTTT	CSAIDRRNTIYF
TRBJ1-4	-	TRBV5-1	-	TGCGCCAGCAGCTTGGGTATAGGGGAAGATTCCGAAAAACTGTTTTTT	CASSLGIGEDSEKLFF
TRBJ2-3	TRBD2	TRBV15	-	TGTGCCACCAGCGGAAGACTAGCGTTGTACGATACGCAGTATTTT	CATSGRLALYDTQYF
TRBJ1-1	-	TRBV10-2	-	TGCGCCAGCAGTGAGCAAAAGGGGGGGGTGAACACTGAAGCTTTCTTT	CASSEQKGGVNTEAFF
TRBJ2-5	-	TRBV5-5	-	TGTGCCAGCAGCTTGATACAGGGTCTGCGAGAGACCCAGTACTTC	CASSLIQGLRETQYF
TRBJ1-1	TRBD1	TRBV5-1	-	TGCGCCAGCAGCCCCGGGGACAGGGGCACTGAAGCTTTCTTT	CASSPGDRGTEAFF
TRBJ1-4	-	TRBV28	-	TGTGCCAGCAGTTACCCAGGGGTAGGCGGTGAAAAACTGTTTTTT	CASSYPGVGGEKLFF
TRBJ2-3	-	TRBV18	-	TGTGCCAGCTCACCACCGTGGGAATTTGGCACAGATACGCAGTATTTT	CASSPPWEFGTDTQYF
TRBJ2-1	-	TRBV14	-	TGTGCCAGCAGCCGTAAAGGGGGGGCTAATGAGCAGTTCTTC	CASSRKGGANEQFF
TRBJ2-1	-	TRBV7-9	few	TGTGCCAGCAGCTTTCAGGGAAACAATGAGCAGTTCTTC	CASSFQGNNEQFF
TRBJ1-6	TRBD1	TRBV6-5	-	TGTGCCAGCAGCCCGGGACAGTTTAATTCACCCCTCCACTTT	CASSPGQFNSPLHF
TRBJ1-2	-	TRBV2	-	TGTGCCAGCAGGGAACAGCTGGAGGGGTTTGGCTACACCTTC	CASREQLEGFGYTF
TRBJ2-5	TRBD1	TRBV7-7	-	TGTGCCAGCAGCCTCCGACAGGGGGCGCGAGAGACCCAGTACTTC	CASSLRQGARETQYF
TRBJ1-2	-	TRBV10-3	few	TGTGCCATCAGAACAGAGTTGAATAACTATGGCTACACCTTC	CAIRTELNNYGYTF
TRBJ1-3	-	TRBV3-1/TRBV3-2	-	TGTGCCAGCAGACCAATCTCTGGAAACACCATATATTTT	CASRPISGNTIYF
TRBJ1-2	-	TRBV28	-	TGTGCCAGCAGTCCCCCCCGGGACTACACAGGCTACACCTTC	CASSPPRDYTGYTF